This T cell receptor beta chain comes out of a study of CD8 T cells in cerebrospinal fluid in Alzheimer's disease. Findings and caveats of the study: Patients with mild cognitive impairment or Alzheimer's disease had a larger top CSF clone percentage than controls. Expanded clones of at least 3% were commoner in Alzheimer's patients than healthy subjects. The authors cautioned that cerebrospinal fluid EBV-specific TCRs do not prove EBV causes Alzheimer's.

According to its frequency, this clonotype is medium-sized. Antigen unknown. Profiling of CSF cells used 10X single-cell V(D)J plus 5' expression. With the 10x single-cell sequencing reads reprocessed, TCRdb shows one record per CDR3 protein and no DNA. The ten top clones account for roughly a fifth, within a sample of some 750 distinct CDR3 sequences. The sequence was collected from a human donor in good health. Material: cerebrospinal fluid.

Here the CDR3 reads CASAMSSLSQHF. The chain joins TRBV19 to TRBJ1-5. Germline lookup yields CDR1 LNHDA and CDR2 SQIVND (reference sequence). The CDR3 length is 12 residues.